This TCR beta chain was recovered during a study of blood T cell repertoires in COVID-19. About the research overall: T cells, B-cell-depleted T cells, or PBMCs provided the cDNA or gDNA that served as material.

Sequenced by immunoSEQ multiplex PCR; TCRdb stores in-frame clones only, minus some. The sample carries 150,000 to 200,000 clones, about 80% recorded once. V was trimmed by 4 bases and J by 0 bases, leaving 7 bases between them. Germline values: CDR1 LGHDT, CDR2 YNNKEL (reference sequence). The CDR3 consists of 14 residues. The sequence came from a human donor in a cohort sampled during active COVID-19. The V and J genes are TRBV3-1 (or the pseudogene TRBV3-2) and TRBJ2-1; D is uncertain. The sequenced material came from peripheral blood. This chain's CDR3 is CASSPPGSYNEQFF. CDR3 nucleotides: TGTGCCAGCAGCCCCCCAGGCTCCTACAATGAGCAGTTCTTC.